This entry lists 25 T cell receptor beta chains sequenced from one sample in a study of glioma-infiltrating T cells after dendritic cell vaccination. The time point: after dendritic cell vaccination, including at tumor progression/relapse. Generated by immunoSEQ multiplex PCR, the TCRdb table keeps only in-frame clones and is missing some. The sample carries 85,000 to 100,000 clones, roughly 85% recorded once. The sequenced sample was blood, obtained after dendritic cell vaccination. All receptors derive from a human donor with glioblastoma.

This chain joins TRBV7-8 and TRBJ2-3; 8 nucleotides line up with TRBD2. The CDR3 has 13 amino acids. Germline lookup yields CDR1 SGHVS and CDR2 FQNEAQ. J gave up 6 bases and V 4 bases, and 3 bases lay outside the gene matches. This chain's CDR3 is CASSSGLGDTQYF. The CDR3 nucleotides read TGTGCCAGCAGCTCGGGACTAGGGGATACGCAGTATTTT.

On this clone: This likely traces to a read error, being one base from a far larger clone. J is TRBJ2-7 and V is TRBV5-3; D not resolved. TRBV5-3 is an open reading frame whose function is uncertain. The CDR3 is made up of 12 amino acids. Trimming stripped 1 base from V and 1 base from J, with 3 bases between. The CDR3, as DNA: TGTGCCAGAAGCTTGTCGTCCTACGAGCAGTACTTC. This sequence encodes CARSLSSYEQYF.

This clone is a singleton in its sample. This chain joins TRBV9 and TRBJ2-5; a possible D gene is TRBD1 (5 bases). The CDR3 is 18 residues long. V shed 2 bases and J shed 2 bases, with 22 bases lying between them. CDR1 and CDR2 (germline): SGDLS, YYNGEE. CDR3 amino acids: CASSVGIKGWGVQETQYF. The CDR3 nucleotides read TGTGCCAGCAGCGTGGGGATTAAGGGGTGGGGCGTGCAAGAGACCCAGTACTTC. The full variable domain, its missing parts supplied by reference TRBV9 and TRBJ2-5, is DSGVTQTPKHLITATGQRVTLRCSPRSGDLSVYWYQQSLDQGLQFLIQYYNGEERAKGNILERFSAQQFPDLHSELNLSSLELGDSALYFCASSVGIKGWGVQETQYFGPGTRLLVL.

The rearrangement uses TRBV19 and TRBJ2-3; 8 bases fit TRBD2. Germline trimming cut 3 bases from V and 10 bases from J; bases unmatched to any gene: 12. The germline V gene encodes CDR1 LNHDA and CDR2 SQIVND (reference sequence). The CDR3 extends over 15 amino acids. In nucleotides, the CDR3 is TGTGCCAGTAGTATTCGTGATGGTAGCGGGGCCGCGCAGTATTTT. It translates to CASSIRDGSGAAQYF.

CDR3 region: CASSQRGLPSNYGYTF. As DNA, the CDR3 is TGCGCCAGCAGCCAGAGGGGGTTACCCTCTAACTATGGCTACACCTTC. The chain employs TRBV4-1 and TRBJ1-2; D perhaps matches TRBD1 (6 bases). The CDR3 sequence is 16 residues long. Germline V gene data show CDR1 as MGHRA and CDR2 as YSYEKL. Trimming left V 3 bases short and J 0 bases short, with 14 bases between.

This clone was counted between two and nine times. The chain has TRBV10-3 and TRBJ2-5; D not resolved. Germline CDR1 ENHRY, CDR2 SYGVKD. CDR3 length equals 12 residues. Trimming pared 6 bases from V and 7 bases from J, leaving 12 bases between. The CDR3 spells CAIRPELGTQYF. For the CDR3, the DNA is TGTGCCATCAGGCCTGAACTCGGGACCCAGTACTTC.

The chain joins TRBV7-9 to TRBJ2-1, with TRBD1 as a possible D gene (6 bases). CDR3 size: 15 residues. Per germline, CDR1 SEHNR and CDR2 FQNEAQ (reference sequence). Trimming left V 5 bases short and J 0 bases short, with 11 bases between. In DNA, the CDR3 is TGTGCCAGCAGCCGCGGACAGCACTCCTACAATGAGCAGTTCTTC. Encoded protein: CASSRGQHSYNEQFF. The full variable domain, with the rest looked up from reference TRBV7-9 and TRBJ2-1, is DTGVSQNPRHKITKRGQNVTFRCDPISEHNRLYWYRQTLGQGPEFLTYFQNEAQLEKSRLLSDRFSAERPKGSFSTLEIQRTEQGDSAMYLCASSRGQHSYNEQFFGPGTRLTVL.

The chain links TRBV28 to TRBJ2-1; 13 bases are a match to TRBD2. This CDR3 region has 15 residues. Trimming took 8 bases from V and 9 from J; bases not matched to a gene: 10. Per germline, CDR1 MDHEN and CDR2 SYDVKM. In DNA form, the CDR3 reads TGTGCCAGCGGTTCCGGGACTAGCGGGAAGGCTGAGCAGTTCTTC. Its protein is CASGSGTSGKAEQFF.

The CDR3 DNA sequence: TGCGCCAGCAGCTTGGGGGGGGCAACAGGGGCCTACGAGCAGTACTTC. As protein: CASSLGGATGAYEQYF. The genes are TRBV5-1 and TRBJ2-7; possible D gene TRBD1, 7 bases. The CDR3 runs 16 residues. Trimming stripped 0 bases from V and 2 bases from J, with 15 bases between. Germline V gene sequence: CDR1 SGHRS, CDR2 YFSETQ.

For the CDR3, the DNA is TGTGCCAGCAGCTGGGCTTCTAGCGGGTTTTCCTACAATGAGCAGTTCTTC. Translation gives CASSWASSGFSYNEQFF. The chain employs TRBV13 and TRBJ2-1; 8 nucleotides align to TRBD2. This CDR3 is 17 amino acids long. V was clipped by 4 bases and J by 1 base; unmatched bases: 9. Per germline, CDR1 PRHDT and CDR2 FYEKMQ (reference sequence).

The chain joins TRBV5-6 to TRBJ2-3, with D possibly TRBD1 on 6 matching bases. V was trimmed by 4 bases and J by 0 bases, leaving 12 bases between them. Germline V lookup: CDR1 SGHDT, CDR2 YYEEEE. The CDR3 sequence is 15 residues long. The CDR3 sequence: CASSPQTGSTDTQYF. As DNA, the CDR3 is TGTGCCAGCAGCCCCCAGACAGGTAGCACAGATACGCAGTATTTT.

The chain couples TRBV29-1 to TRBJ2-2; 7 nucleotides agree with TRBD2. Germline CDR1 SQVTM, CDR2 ANQGSEA. The V gene end was trimmed by 3 bases and the J gene end by 3 bases; junction bases not matched to a gene: 4. CDR3 size: 14 residues. The CDR3 DNA reads TGCAGCGTTGATAATGGGGGGGACACCGGGGAGCTGTTTTTT. Protein sequence: CSVDNGGDTGELFF.

V and J are TRBV2 and TRBJ2-3, with TRBD2 matching 9 bases. The germline V gene has CDR1 SNHLY and CDR2 FYNNEI. The CDR3 loop spans 15 amino acids. V shed 6 bases, J shed 1 base, and the junction held 5 bases outside the gene matches. Here the CDR3 reads CASSQTSGGTDTQYF. Here the CDR3 DNA reads TGTGCCAGCAGCCAGACTAGCGGCGGCACAGATACGCAGTATTTT.

The chain couples TRBV6-5 to TRBJ1-4; D unclear. Germline assignment: CDR1 MNHEY and CDR2 SVGAGI. The CDR3 extends over 13 amino acids. With 10 bases removed from V and 7 bases from J, the gap between germline ends came to 16 bases. CDR3: CATHRSGIEKLFF. CDR3 in DNA: TGTGCCACGCACCGGAGCGGGATTGAAAAACTGTTTTTT.

The chain uses TRBV19 and TRBJ1-2; no clear D. V lost 3 bases and J lost 8, with 10 bases in between. The CDR3 length is 12 residues. Germline V CDR1 and CDR2: LNHDA, SQIVND (reference sequence). CDR3 nucleotide sequence: TGTGCCAGTAGTATGCCACAGCGGGGCTACACCTTC. This codes for CASSMPQRGYTF.

V usage is TRBV6-1 and J usage is TRBJ2-1; 9 nucleotides line up with TRBD1. Germline CDR1 is MNHNS and CDR2 is SASEGT. The CDR3 sequence is 15 residues long. J gave up 4 bases and V 7 bases, and 8 bases lay outside the gene matches. The CDR3 bases are TGTGCCAGCAAGCGAGGGGACAGGGCTTACAATGAGCAGTTCTTC. Its translation: CASKRGDRAYNEQFF.

This chain joins TRBV23-1 and TRBJ1-5; D uncertain. TRBV23-1 is reported as an ORF; its role is uncertain. The CDR3 is made up of 18 amino acids. The V gene lost 2 bases and the J gene lost 3 bases, with 20 bases spanning the gap. The CDR3 region has the DNA TGCGCCAGCAGTCAACCCTACCGGACCCCCGGGGTCAATCAGCCCCAGCATTTT. Amino acid sequence: CASSQPYRTPGVNQPQHF.

V gene TRBV6-5 combines with J gene TRBJ1-2, with D perhaps TRBD1 (5 bases). Trimming cost V 7 bases and J 7 bases, with 16 bases left between them. This CDR3 has 13 amino acids. The germline gives CDR1 MNHEY, CDR2 SVGAGI. As DNA, the CDR3 is TGTGCCAGCACCCGCGGCCAGGGACTTGGCTACACCTTC. This translates into CASTRGQGLGYTF.

The chain joins TRBV29-1 to TRBJ2-7; 13 bases line up with TRBD2. V was clipped by 5 bases and J by 2 bases; unmatched bases: 6. The CDR3 loop spans 15 amino acids. Germline assignment: CDR1 SQVTM and CDR2 ANQGSEA. CDR3 DNA: TGCAGCGTTCTTATGGGACTAGCGGGACCCTACGAGCAGTACTTC. Translating gives CSVLMGLAGPYEQYF.

This chain connects TRBV6-1 to TRBJ2-1; 12 bases align to TRBD1. The CDR3 is made up of 15 amino acids. Germline V CDR1 and CDR2: MNHNS, SASEGT. V shed 6 bases and J 7 bases; nucleotides not matched to a gene: 7. Written as DNA, the CDR3 is TGTGCCAGCAGGGCGGGACAGGGGGCGTTGAATGAGCAGTTCTTC. Amino acids: CASRAGQGALNEQFF.

The chain recombines TRBV7-9 with TRBJ2-1; the D is unclear. Germline V CDR1 and CDR2: SEHNR, FQNEAQ (reference sequence). The CDR3 has 13 amino acids. Trimming removed 1 base at V and 2 bases at J, with 3 bases between. In nucleotides, the CDR3 is TGTGCCAGCAGCTTAGTCGCCTACAATGAGCAGTTCTTC. Residues: CASSLVAYNEQFF.

The DNA for the CDR3 is TGTGCCAGCAGTGAATTGGGCAGGGAGGTGGCTGAAGCTTTCTTT. This sequence encodes CASSELGREVAEAFF. The chain recombines TRBV25-1 with TRBJ1-1; possibly TRBD1 for D (5 bases). This CDR3 comprises 15 residues. From germline, CDR1 is MGHDK and CDR2 SYGVNS. Trimming pared 1 base from V and 6 bases from J, leaving 15 bases between.

The gene calls are TRBV2 and TRBJ1-1, with D uncertain. The CDR3 extends over 14 amino acids. The V gene's germline CDR1 is SNHLY and CDR2 FYNNEI. The V end was cut by 6 bases, the J end by 3 bases, with 14 bases between. CDR3 amino acids: CASRGPGLYTEAFF. The CDR3 DNA is TGTGCCAGCAGAGGACCGGGATTGTACACTGAAGCTTTCTTT. Full variable domain (missing parts from reference TRBV2 and TRBJ1-1): EPEVTQTPSHQVTQMGQEVILRCVPISNHLYFYWYRQILGQKVEFLVSFYNNEISEKSEIFDDQFSVERPDGSNFTLKIRSTKLEDSAMYFCASRGPGLYTEAFFGQGTRLTVV.

This chain uses TRBV29-1 with TRBJ2-3; perhaps TRBD1 as D (6 bases). Trimming stripped 6 bases from V and 3 bases from J, with 16 bases between. CDR1 and CDR2 (germline): SQVTM, ANQGSEA. CDR3 length: 14 residues. The CDR3 sequence is CSVGASEGTDTQYF. The DNA of the CDR3 is TGCAGCGTGGGGGCAAGTGAGGGTACAGATACGCAGTATTTT.

This clone was picked up a small number of times. The chain is built from TRBV27 and TRBJ2-7, with TRBD2 as a possible D gene (5 bases). Trimming took off 2 bases at V and 7 bases at J, with 18 bases between the two ends. From germline, CDR1 is MNHEY and CDR2 SMNVEV (reference sequence). The CDR3 extends over 15 amino acids. CDR3 region: CASSLLAGIGGEQYF. The CDR3 bases are TGTGCCAGCAGTTTACTAGCCGGAATTGGTGGGGAGCAGTACTTC.